This entry lists 29 T cell receptor beta chains sequenced from one sample in a study of blood T cell repertoires in COVID-19. Using immunoSEQ multiplex PCR, the repertoire was profiled, and TCRdb retains in-frame clones only, with some absent. Among about 62,000 clones listed, roughly 89% were seen once. Sequencing was done on a sample of peripheral blood. The receptor source for this set is a human donor in a cohort sampled during active COVID-19.

The chain recombines TRBV27 with TRBJ2-1; 9 nucleotides match TRBD2. Germline values: CDR1 MNHEY, CDR2 SMNVEV (reference sequence). The CDR3 runs to 15 residues. After removal of 7 bases from V and 0 bases from J, the junction contained 4 bases not matched to a gene. The CDR3, as DNA: TGTGCCAGCAAACTAGCGGGTACCTCCTACAATGAGCAGTTCTTC. Translation gives CASKLAGTSYNEQFF.

Notes on this clone: Here the CDR3 omits its conserved ending phenylalanine or tryptophan, so a read error is the likely source. It is unclear where the CDR3 begins or ends on the DNA, so no DNA is shown, and the CDR3 is as TCRdb lists it. The chain is built from TRBV7-2 and TRBJ2-7; the D call TRBD2 from the table was never checked on the DNA. The CDR3 spans 14 residues, counting both ends. Germline loops: CDR1 SGHTA, CDR2 FQGNSA. CDR3 protein: CASSTASGGGGFSL.

The genes are TRBV5-6 and TRBJ1-2; 8 bases agree with TRBD1. Trimming cost V 4 bases and J 3 bases; bases outside gene matches: 5. Germline V gene sequence: CDR1 SGHDT, CDR2 YYEEEE. This CDR3 spans 14 amino acids. The CDR3 sequence: CASSRQGKYYGYTF. The CDR3 coding sequence is TGTGCCAGCAGCCGACAGGGGAAATACTATGGCTACACCTTC.

This rearrangement joins TRBV5-1 to TRBJ1-3; the D gene is possibly TRBD1 (5 bases). V was clipped by 2 bases and J by 0 bases, with 9 bases between them. Germline-derived CDR1 and CDR2 are SGHRS and YFSETQ. The CDR3 contains 15 residues. The DNA for the CDR3 is TGCGCCAGCAGCTTAACGCAGGGCTCTGGAAACACCATATATTTT. This encodes CASSLTQGSGNTIYF.

V and J are TRBV9 and TRBJ2-3; D is uncertain. This CDR3 is 14 amino acids long. The V gene lost 0 bases and the J gene lost 3 bases, with 8 bases spanning the gap. The germline gives CDR1 SGDLS, CDR2 YYNGEE. Here the CDR3 reads CASSVEHRTDTQYF. CDR3 nucleotides: TGTGCCAGCAGCGTAGAGCACCGGACAGATACGCAGTATTTT.

The chain joins TRBV16 to TRBJ1-1, with D possibly matching TRBD1 (5 bases). This CDR3 is built from 14 residues. From germline, CDR1 is KGHSY and CDR2 FQNENV. V was clipped by 0 bases and J by 2 bases, with 7 bases between them. CDR3 DNA sequence: TGTGCCAGCAGCCAATCGCAGGGTAACACTGAAGCTTTCTTT. This gives the protein CASSQSQGNTEAFF.

The chain couples TRBV7-9 to TRBJ1-1; 7 positions agree with TRBD1. Trimming cost V 7 bases and J 11 bases; bases outside gene matches: 7. The CDR3 length is 11 residues. Germline V gives CDR1 SEHNR, CDR2 FQNEAQ (reference sequence). This chain's CDR3 is CASTQDRLAFF. CDR3 DNA: TGTGCCAGCACTCAGGACAGGCTTGCTTTCTTT.

This rearrangement joins TRBV7-3 to TRBJ1-1; D is ambiguous. CDR3 length equals 20 residues. CDR1 is SGHTA, CDR2 FQGTGA, per germline. V was trimmed by 1 base and J by 8 bases, leaving 32 bases between them. This chain's CDR3 is CASSLKATDARTGVWREAFF. The CDR3 coding sequence is TGTGCCAGCAGCTTAAAAGCTACGGATGCCCGGACGGGAGTTTGGAGGGAAGCTTTCTTT. The complete variable domain, with remaining parts taken from reference TRBV7-3 and TRBJ1-1, reads GAGVSQTPSNKVTEKGKYVELRCDPISGHTALYWYRQSLGQGPEFLIYFQGTGAADDSGLPNDRFFAVRPEGSVSTLKIQRTERGDSAVYLCASSLKATDARTGVWREAFFGQGTRLTVV.

V gene TRBV5-8 combines with J gene TRBJ2-2; maybe TRBD1 (5 bases). V lost 0 bases, J lost 4 bases, and 10 bases lay in between. The germline CDR1 and CDR2 sequences are SGHTS and YDEGEE. CDR3 size: 15 residues. The CDR3 DNA is TGTGCCAGCAGCTTGGAAGGCAGGGTCACCGGGGAGCTGTTTTTT. Protein product: CASSLEGRVTGELFF.

The chain joins TRBV12-3 or TRBV12-4 to TRBJ1-6, with D unclear. Trimming cost V 5 bases and J 7 bases, with 9 bases left between them. The CDR3 has 13 amino acids. The CDR3 DNA is TGTGCCAGCAGTACAACGATGAATTCACCCCTCCACTTT. The encoded protein is CASSTTMNSPLHF.

The J gene is TRBJ1-1, the V gene TRBV9; tentatively, D is TRBD1 (5 bases). CDR1 is SGDLS and CDR2 is YYNGEE in the germline V gene. The CDR3 covers 14 residues. V shed 0 bases and J shed 2 bases, with 8 bases lying between them. The CDR3 DNA reads TGTGCCAGCAGCGTAGTTAGGGGCAACACTGAAGCTTTCTTT. This sequence encodes CASSVVRGNTEAFF.

V gene TRBV7-3 combines with J gene TRBJ1-1, with 7 bases matching TRBD1. This CDR3 has 15 residues. J lost 1 base, V lost 7 bases, and 9 bases had no gene match. The V gene's germline CDR1 is SGHTA and CDR2 FQGTGA. The chain's CDR3 is CASNLIGGGNTEAFF. CDR3 bases: TGTGCCAGCAATTTAATAGGGGGCGGGAACACTGAAGCTTTCTTT.

The chain combines TRBV6-6 with TRBJ2-7; 9 bases agree with TRBD1. Germline CDR1 MNHNY, CDR2 SVGAGI (reference sequence). This CDR3 contains 14 residues. V dropped 6 bases and J dropped 2; count of bases not matched to a gene: 5. CDR3 sequence: CASSYGTGTYEQYF. DNA of the CDR3: TGTGCCAGCAGCTATGGGACAGGGACCTACGAGCAGTACTTC.

The chain has TRBV11-3 and TRBJ2-7, with D perhaps matching TRBD1 (6 bases). The CDR3 contains 13 residues. V was cut by 2 bases and J by 7 bases, with 12 bases left in between. The V gene's germline CDR1 is SGHNT and CDR2 YENEEA. The CDR3 protein is CASSLQGQGEQYF. Here the CDR3 DNA reads TGTGCCAGCAGCTTACAGGGGCAGGGGGAGCAGTACTTC.

The V and J genes are TRBV28 and TRBJ1-4, with D possibly matching TRBD1 (5 bases). The CDR3 extends over 15 amino acids. The germline CDR1 and CDR2 sequences are MDHEN and SYDVKM. CDR3 amino acids: CVISRRGATNEKLFF. In nucleotides, the CDR3 is TGTGTCATAAGCAGGAGGGGAGCAACTAATGAAAAACTGTTTTTT.

The chain is built from TRBV6-6 and TRBJ2-3; 7 bases are shared with TRBD2. CDR1 is MNHNY, CDR2 SVGAGI, per germline (reference sequence). The CDR3 covers 14 residues. V shed 6 bases, J shed 6 bases, and the junction held 9 bases outside the gene matches. The CDR3 nucleotides read TGTGCCAGCAGGACTAGCTCGGAGAGGGATACGCAGTATTTT. Translating gives CASRTSSERDTQYF.

The V call is TRBV12-5, the J call TRBJ2-5, with 12 nucleotides matching TRBD1. V dropped 6 bases and J dropped 10; count of bases not matched to a gene: 6. Germline V CDR1 and CDR2: LGHNT, FRNRAP. The CDR3 runs 13 residues. The CDR3 spells CASGVGQGADQYF. CDR3 coding DNA: TGTGCTAGTGGCGTGGGACAGGGGGCCGACCAGTACTTC.

V gene TRBV7-3 combines with J gene TRBJ2-1, with D uncertain. V was clipped by 3 bases and J by 2 bases, with 8 bases between them. CDR3 length: 14 amino acids. In germline, CDR1 is SGHTA, CDR2 FQGTGA. The CDR3 sequence is CASSFYGAYNEQFF. For the CDR3, the DNA is TGTGCCAGCAGCTTTTACGGAGCCTACAATGAGCAGTTCTTC.

V usage is TRBV3-1 (or the pseudogene TRBV3-2) and J usage is TRBJ2-5; D possibly corresponds to TRBD2 (6 bases). Trimming stripped 5 bases from V and 5 bases from J, with 6 bases between. Per the germline V gene, CDR1 is LGHDT and CDR2 is YNNKEL (reference sequence). The CDR3 loop spans 11 amino acids. The CDR3 is CASSGGETQYF. CDR3 sequence (DNA): TGTGCCAGCAGCGGGGGGGAGACCCAGTACTTC.

This clone was counted a few times. The rearrangement joins TRBV23-1 to TRBJ2-7; maybe TRBD1 (8 bases). TRBV23-1 is given ORF status, its function remaining uncertain. This CDR3 region has 16 residues. Trimming pared 4 bases from V and 4 bases from J, leaving 20 bases between. CDR3 protein: CASSPPSTGGVYEQYF. The CDR3 DNA sequence: TGCGCCAGCAGTCCCCCCTCCACAGGGGGGGTTTACGAGCAGTACTTC.

The chain carries TRBV7-9 and TRBJ2-3, with 12 nucleotides matching TRBD2. Unmatched junction bases numbered 9, after V lost 5 bases and J lost 6 bases. The CDR3 runs 16 residues. Looked up from germline, CDR1 is SEHNR and CDR2 is FQNEAQ (reference sequence). The CDR3 loop reads CASSTGLAGSLDTQYF. CDR3 coding DNA: TGTGCCAGCAGCACAGGACTAGCGGGAAGTCTTGATACGCAGTATTTT.

The gene calls are TRBV6-2 or TRBV6-3 and TRBJ2-1, with D hard to call. The CDR3 length is 14 residues. Looked up from germline, CDR1 is MNHEY and CDR2 is SVGEGT. The V gene lost 5 bases and the J gene lost 8 bases, with 16 bases spanning the gap. The CDR3 reads CASSRAEYGDEQFF. The CDR3 nucleotides read TGTGCCAGCAGTCGTGCGGAGTACGGCGATGAGCAGTTCTTC.

V usage is TRBV9 and J usage is TRBJ2-1, with D perhaps TRBD2 (6 bases). The V end was cut by 3 bases, the J end by 5 bases, with 12 bases between. This CDR3 comprises 14 residues. Germline CDR1 reads SGDLS; CDR2 reads YYNGEE. The DNA for the CDR3 is TGTGCCAGCAGCGCCGCGGGGCGGGACAATGAGCAGTTCTTC. Its protein product is CASSAAGRDNEQFF. The full variable domain, rest sourced from reference TRBV9 and TRBJ2-1, is DSGVTQTPKHLITATGQRVTLRCSPRSGDLSVYWYQQSLDQGLQFLIQYYNGEERAKGNILERFSAQQFPDLHSELNLSSLELGDSALYFCASSAAGRDNEQFFGPGTRLTVL.

V usage is TRBV1 and J usage is TRBJ2-1; the listed D gene, TRBD2, was not tested against the DNA. TRBV1 is marked as a pseudogene. The CDR3 is made up of 15 amino acids. The CDR3 protein is CTSSRSSGRAHEQFF. In nucleotides, the CDR3 is TGCACCAGCAGCCGGAGTAGCGGGAGGGCCCATGAGCAGTTCTTC.

The J gene is TRBJ1-1, the V gene TRBV7-9; no definite D call. Germline CDR1 reads SEHNR; CDR2 reads FQNEAQ (reference sequence). This CDR3 region has 12 residues. V was clipped by 6 bases and J by 8 bases, with 13 bases between them. The CDR3 nucleotides are TGTGCCAGCAGTTTTTCCTCCCCCGAAGCTTTCTTT. Translation: CASSFSSPEAFF. Supplemented by reference TRBV7-9 and TRBJ1-1, the full variable domain reads DTGVSQNPRHKITKRGQNVTFRCDPISEHNRLYWYRQTLGQGPEFLTYFQNEAQLEKSRLLSDRFSAERPKGSFSTLEIQRTEQGDSAMYLCASSFSSPEAFFGQGTRLTVV.

The CDR3 DNA sequence: TGTGCCAGCAGCGGGGGGGGCGAGCAGTACTTC. Translation: CASSGGGEQYF. V usage is TRBV9 and J usage is TRBJ2-7; 7 bases fit TRBD2. Germline V gene lookup returns CDR1 SGDLS and CDR2 YYNGEE. Trimming cost V 3 bases and J 6 bases; bases outside gene matches: 0. This CDR3 region has 11 residues.

A single count supports this clone. The rearrangement joins TRBV7-3 to TRBJ2-7, with 8 bases aligning to TRBD2. Germline assignment: CDR1 SGHTA and CDR2 FQGTGA. The J segment lost 6 bases and the V segment lost 5 bases, leaving 3 bases of the junction unmatched. The CDR3 covers 12 residues. The CDR3 DNA follows: TGTGCCAGCAGCGACCGGGGGGGCGAGCAGTACTTC. Residues: CASSDRGGEQYF.

V usage is TRBV3-1 (or the pseudogene TRBV3-2) and J usage is TRBJ2-7; a weak D match, TRBD2 (6 bases). CDR1 and CDR2 from the germline V gene are LGHDT and YNNKEL (reference sequence). Trimming shortened V by 3 bases and J by 7 bases, and 13 bases separated the two germline ends. The CDR3 is 13 residues long. Here the CDR3 DNA reads TGTGCCAGCAGCCAGGGTGGGGGGAATGAGCAGTACTTC. As protein: CASSQGGGNEQYF.

The chain employs TRBV5-3 and TRBJ2-3; 13 bases line up with TRBD2. TRBV5-3 is recorded as an ORF, its role being uncertain. With V trimmed by 4 bases and J by 2 bases, 4 bases remained unmatched. This CDR3 region has 16 residues. CDR3 bases: TGTGCCAGAAGCCCCGGACTAGCGGGGGCCACAGATACGCAGTATTTT. It encodes CARSPGLAGATDTQYF.